Each of the 4 T cell receptor beta chains below was sequenced from the same sample in a study of blood T cell repertoires in COVID-19. Assay used: immunoSEQ multiplex PCR; TCRdb lists only in-frame clones, some missing. This table has hundreds of thousands of clones, around 85% appearing once. Sequences were obtained from peripheral blood. These receptors were taken from a woman aged 25 to 39 who had recovered from COVID-19.

The chain uses TRBV12-5 and TRBJ2-7; tentatively, D is TRBD1 (5 bases). CDR1 and CDR2 (germline): LGHNT, FRNRAP. The CDR3 has 14 amino acids. V lost 6 bases and J lost 4, with 16 bases in between. The CDR3 reads CASGPSSTVYEQYF. CDR3 sequence (DNA): TGTGCTAGTGGCCCCTCATCGACAGTATACGAGCAGTACTTC.

The CDR3 is CASSPGTGSGSPLHF. The CDR3 bases are TGTGCCAGCAGCCCCGGAACAGGGTCGGGTTCACCCCTCCACTTT. This rearrangement joins TRBV6-5 to TRBJ1-6; a weak D match, TRBD1 (6 bases). The germline V gene encodes CDR1 MNHEY and CDR2 SVGAGI. There are 15 residues in the CDR3. Trimming removed 6 bases from V and 9 bases from J, with 18 bases in between.

This chain links TRBV19 with TRBJ1-2; D is perhaps TRBD1 (5 bases). The ends were cut back, 6 bases at V and 4 bases at J, with 12 bases in the middle. The CDR3 runs to 13 residues. Germline V lookup: CDR1 LNHDA, CDR2 SQIVND (reference sequence). The CDR3 region is CASSRGSVYGYTF. The DNA of the CDR3 is TGTGCCAGTAGCCGGGGGTCGGTCTATGGCTACACCTTC.

The J gene is TRBJ1-3, the V gene TRBV6-2 or TRBV6-3; D is unclear. CDR1 and CDR2 from the germline V gene are MNHEY and SVGEGT. V lost 0 bases, J lost 0 bases, and 9 bases lay in between. The CDR3 spans 16 residues. The CDR3 DNA is TGTGCCAGCAGTTACTCGCTCTCCGGCTCTGGAAACACCATATATTTT. Its protein is CASSYSLSGSGNTIYF.